The 19 T cell receptor beta chains below come from one sample, sequenced in a study of technical replicates of blood from a handful of donors. Using immunoSEQ multiplex PCR, the repertoire was profiled, and TCRdb retains in-frame clones only, with some absent. The sample comprises about 56,000 clones, 93% of which are singletons, and less than 5.5% rests with the top ten. Sequencing was done on a sample of PBMCs. The receptors originated from a human donor in good health. Some clones in this sample may be carry-over from other donors' samples.

The rearrangement joins TRBV27 to TRBJ1-1; D is unresolved. Germline V gene sequence: CDR1 MNHEY, CDR2 SMNVEV (reference sequence). The CDR3 extends over 13 amino acids. V lost 6 bases, J lost 1 base, and 9 bases lay in between. The CDR3 sequence: CASRITANTEAFF. The DNA for the CDR3 is TGTGCCAGCAGAATCACAGCGAACACTGAAGCTTTCTTT.

This sequence joins TRBV5-6 and TRBJ2-3, with D possibly TRBD2 on 5 matching bases. V was pared by 0 bases and J by 2 bases, with 7 bases between. This CDR3 comprises 14 residues. Per the germline V gene, CDR1 is SGHDT and CDR2 is YYEEEE. Here the CDR3 DNA reads TGTGCCAGCAGCTTGGCGGGGTACACAGATACGCAGTATTTT. Amino acid sequence: CASSLAGYTDTQYF.

The genes are TRBV6-6 and TRBJ1-1, with 8 bases that match TRBD1. Per germline, CDR1 MNHNY and CDR2 SVGAGI (reference sequence). There are 14 residues in the CDR3. V lost 7 bases to trimming and J lost 5 bases; unmatched junction nucleotides: 9. CDR3 bases: TGTGCCAGCACAAATGGACAGGGATATACTGAAGCTTTCTTT. Protein: CASTNGQGYTEAFF.

The rearrangement links TRBV2 to TRBJ2-5, with TRBD2 identical over 10 bases. Trimming at V came to 8 bases and at J to 4 bases, leaving 10 bases not matched to a gene. The CDR3 has 15 amino acids. Germline loops: CDR1 SNHLY, CDR2 FYNNEI. The CDR3 DNA follows: TGTGCCAGCGGAGGAGCGGGGGGGCGCGGAGAGACCCAGTACTTC. This codes for CASGGAGGRGETQYF.

The gene calls are TRBV9 and TRBJ2-3, with 12 bases fitting TRBD2. Germline values: CDR1 SGDLS, CDR2 YYNGEE. CDR3 length: 17 amino acids. The V gene end was trimmed by 0 bases and the J gene end by 5 bases; junction bases not matched to a gene: 7. The CDR3 region is CASSVAASGGARDTQYF. The CDR3 nucleotides are TGTGCCAGCAGCGTAGCTGCTAGCGGGGGGGCCAGAGATACGCAGTATTTT.

V usage is TRBV9 and J usage is TRBJ2-3; TRBD2 agrees at 7 bases. Germline V lookup: CDR1 SGDLS, CDR2 YYNGEE. With V trimmed by 0 bases and J by 5 bases, 6 bases remained unmatched. This CDR3 is built from 15 residues. The DNA for the CDR3 is TGTGCCAGCAGCGTAGGGGCTAGCGGCCTAGATACGCAGTATTTT. It translates to CASSVGASGLDTQYF.

This chain uses TRBV7-2 with TRBJ1-4; D possibly corresponds to TRBD1 (6 bases). V gave up 2 bases and J gave up 7 bases, with 8 bases separating them. The germline V gene has CDR1 SGHTA and CDR2 FQGNSA. CDR3 length: 13 residues. In DNA form, the CDR3 reads TGTGCCAGCAGCTTATACAGGGCTGAAAAACTGTTTTTT. Translating gives CASSLYRAEKLFF.

The chain joins TRBV7-6 to TRBJ2-5, with 7 bases fitting TRBD2. The CDR3 spans 15 residues. J lost 1 base, V lost 2 bases, and 4 bases had no gene match. CDR1 and CDR2 from the germline V gene are SGHVS and FNYEAQ. The CDR3 DNA follows: TGTGCCAGCAGCTTAAGCCTAGCGGTCCAAGAGACCCAGTACTTC. Protein: CASSLSLAVQETQYF.

This sequence joins TRBV29-1 and TRBJ1-4; a possible D gene is TRBD1 (5 bases). Trimming removed 6 bases at V and 8 bases at J, with 10 bases between. The CDR3 loop spans 11 amino acids. Germline-derived CDR1 and CDR2 are SQVTM and ANQGSEA. The CDR3 DNA reads TGCAGCGTGGCCGGGGGGGAAAAACTGTTTTTT. Translated, it gives CSVAGGEKLFF.

The CDR3 region has the DNA TGTGCCAGCAGCTCCCGGACAGGGTCCTATGGCTACACCTTC. Translated: CASSSRTGSYGYTF. V usage is TRBV5-8 and J usage is TRBJ1-2; 8 bases fit TRBD1. Germline trimming cut 3 bases from V and 4 bases from J; bases unmatched to any gene: 5. Per germline, CDR1 SGHTS and CDR2 YDEGEE. This CDR3 region has 14 residues.

The rearrangement joins TRBV30 to TRBJ2-5; a weak D match, TRBD1 (6 bases). Germline CDR1 reads GTSNPN; CDR2 reads SVGIG (reference sequence). This CDR3 has 13 amino acids. Deletions cut 4 bases from V and 5 bases from J, with 14 bases between. The CDR3 sequence is CAWNRERVETQYF. The CDR3 DNA reads as TGTGCCTGGAACAGGGAAAGAGTGGAGACCCAGTACTTC.

The chain has TRBV12-5 and TRBJ2-1, with D tentatively TRBD2 (6 bases). CDR1 and CDR2 from the germline V gene are LGHNT and FRNRAP. Trimming stripped 11 bases from V and 2 bases from J, with 13 bases between. The CDR3 extends over 13 amino acids. The CDR3 spells CAGSSGAYNEQFF. The CDR3 region has the DNA TGTGCTGGATCCTCGGGAGCCTACAATGAGCAGTTCTTC.

This chain connects TRBV29-1 to TRBJ1-2; 7 bases fit TRBD1. J gave up 3 bases and V 0 bases, and 16 bases lay outside the gene matches. This CDR3 region has 18 residues. CDR1 and CDR2 from the germline V gene are SQVTM and ANQGSEA. DNA of the CDR3: TGCAGCGTTGAAGATATTATCGACAGGGACTTTGTGGACTATGGCTACACCTTC. It translates to CSVEDIIDRDFVDYGYTF.

The V call is TRBV5-1, the J call TRBJ2-1, with D possibly TRBD2 on 6 matching bases. Germline V gene data show CDR1 as SGHRS and CDR2 as YFSETQ. Trimming pared 0 bases from V and 9 bases from J, leaving 13 bases between. The CDR3 sequence is 14 residues long. CDR3 residues: CASSLVGSKSEQFF. CDR3 DNA: TGCGCCAGCAGCTTGGTCGGGAGCAAAAGTGAGCAGTTCTTC.

This sequence joins TRBV4-3 and TRBJ2-3, with 13 positions matching TRBD2. The CDR3 totals 16 residues. Germline values: CDR1 LGHNA, CDR2 YSLEER. V lost 4 bases and J lost 8; bases outside the gene matches: 9. The CDR3 is CASSPGDGTSGATQYF. The CDR3 coding sequence is TGCGCCAGCAGCCCAGGAGACGGGACTAGCGGGGCTACGCAGTATTTT.

The rearrangement links TRBV7-2 to TRBJ2-7; D not resolved. The V end lost 5 bases, the J end lost 0 bases, and 5 bases lay between the germline ends. The CDR3 covers 12 residues. Germline V gives CDR1 SGHTA, CDR2 FQGNSA. CDR3 DNA: TGTGCCAGCAGCCCCAACTCCTACGAGCAGTACTTC. Its protein is CASSPNSYEQYF.

J is TRBJ1-1 and V is TRBV12-1; the table's TRBD1 call for D was not verified on the DNA. TRBV12-1 represents a pseudogene. The CDR3 is made up of 14 amino acids. The CDR3, as DNA: TGTGCCAGCAGCTTTGGCCCAAGGGGCACTGAAGCTTTCTTT. Encoded protein: CASSFGPRGTEAFF.

In nucleotides, the CDR3 is TGTGCCAGTAGTGCTAGCCGCTGGGAGACCCAGTACTTC. This gives the protein CASSASRWETQYF. The chain uses TRBV19 and TRBJ2-5; tentative D call: TRBD2 (5 bases). This CDR3 is 13 amino acids long. Trimming removed 5 bases at V and 5 bases at J, with 12 bases between. Germline V gene data show CDR1 as LNHDA and CDR2 as SQIVND (reference sequence). The full variable domain, with the rest looked up from reference TRBV19 and TRBJ2-5, is DGGITQSPKYLFRKEGQNVTLSCEQNLNHDAMYWYRQDPGQGLRLIYYSQIVNDFQKGDIAEGYSVSREKKESFPLTVTSAQKNPTAFYLCASSASRWETQYFGPGTRLLVL.

The chain is built from TRBV6-1 and TRBJ1-2; 8 bases fit TRBD1. This CDR3 has 14 residues. Looked up from germline, CDR1 is MNHNS and CDR2 is SASEGT. V trimming: 6 bases; J trimming: 4 bases; junction bases outside the gene matches: 7. CDR3 nucleotides: TGTGCCAGCAGAGTACAGGGGGGGGTCTATGGCTACACCTTC. Translation gives CASRVQGGVYGYTF.